This TCR beta chain appears in the sequencing data of a study of OX40 agonist ivuxolimab in advanced cancers. Background on the whole study: Ivuxolimab was a fully human IgG2 agonistic monoclonal antibody targeting the costimulatory receptor OX40 (CD134). Prior anti-PD-1, anti-PD-L1 or anti-CTLA-4 therapy was permitted, and checkpoint inhibitors had been received by about 37% of dose-escalation patients. The paper reports the monotherapy dose-escalation portion (N ≈ 50 patients) of the phase I ivuxolimab trial. Among the roughly 54 dose-escalation patients, about 20 had hepatocellular carcinoma, 15 or so melanoma, 9 renal cell carcinoma and 9 head and neck cancer. Intravenous ivuxolimab was administered to patients every 2 weeks at six dose levels: 0.01, 0.1, 0.3, 1.5, 3 and 10 mg/kg. Peripheral TCRbeta sequencing was intended to test whether TCR sequence diversity was altered and clonal T-cell expansion was caused by ivuxolimab. Partial responses were achieved by three dose-escalation patients, of whom one had hepatocellular carcinoma and two had cutaneous melanoma. A male proportion of 70% to 90% and a mean age of roughly 55 years, ranging from 23 to 79, were recorded for the dose-escalation cohort. Points the paper makes about the study in general: Clonal expansion of both CD4+ and CD8+ blood T cells was observed from baseline to week 6 at doses 0.1 to 3.0 mg/kg. Partial responders in the 0.1-3.0 mg/kg groups had among the lowest normalized peripheral clonal expansion, especially among CD8+ T cells. Low levels of normalized T-cell clonal expansion were also seen in some nonresponding patients. Antigen specificity was not determined for the clonally expanded peripheral T cells. After ivuxolimab, CD8+ T cells had more expanded clones than CD4+ T cells on average.

Genomic DNA was isolated from the sorted cells so that the TCRbeta CDR3 region could be sequenced. The immunoSEQ Assay was used to sequence the TCRbeta CDR3 regions. Held by TCRdb, this immuneACCESS table contains in-frame sequences only and omits some clones. Under half of the omission traces to an unresolved V gene where checked; the cause of the rest is unknown. The sample table records tens of thousands of clones; around three quarters of these occur just once. The top ten clonotypes cover roughly 9% of the sample. About this clone: Its antigen has not been determined. There are no base qualities to consult, and no much larger clone falls within one base.

Reading from cysteine to phenylalanine, the CDR3 counts 10 amino acids. Left in the record is the CDR3 DNA by itself, 30 bases read in frame from the first base. Sequences MNHNS (CDR1) and SASEGT (CDR2) are obtained from the germline V gene. At the junction V is shortened by 4 bases and J by 6 bases, with 1 base in between. The trial excluded patients who had a history of autoimmune disease or were on systemic immunosuppression. In every dose cohort, peripheral blood was drawn for TCR sequencing at baseline, cycle 4 day 1, and cycle 7 day 1. The samples were drawn from a first-in-human, open-label, multicenter phase I dose-escalation trial of ivuxolimab. Adults with locally advanced or metastatic head and neck squamous cell, hepatocellular, melanoma or renal cell carcinoma were enrolled in the trial. Before TCR sequencing, CD4+ T cells and CD8+ T cells from peripheral blood were sorted into separate populations.

This specimen consisted of CD4+ or CD8+ T cells sorted from blood, obtained in a trial of the OX40 agonist ivuxolimab. The clonotype comes from an adult with an advanced solid tumor such as melanoma, head and neck, liver or kidney cancer. The chain is assembled from TRBV6-1 and TRBJ2-4; too little of a D gene remains to name it. The CDR3 sequence is CASSGNIQYF. Read as DNA, the sequence is TGTGCCAGCAGTGGAAACATTCAGTACTTC.